Below are 6 T cell receptor beta chains sequenced from a single sample in a study of T-cell reconstitution after alpha-beta-depleted transplantation in children. Preparing the TCRbeta library involved the use of unique molecular identifiers. TCRdb re-called the PCR reads through MiXCR, storing one row per CDR3 protein. The sample lists over 300,000 distinct CDR3 sequences, 10% to 13% seen once, with around 2.5% in the top ten. The material sequenced was PBMCs from the stem cell graft donor, taken from the stem cell graft. Receptors originate from a human donor who donated a stem cell graft to a child with acute lymphoblastic leukemia.

This clonotype showed up just a few times. The CDR3 region is CASSLDVLDAPYF. The CDR3 nucleotides are TGTGCCAGCAGCTTAGATGTGCTTGACGCACCGTACTTC. The rearrangement links TRBV7-2 to TRBJ2-5; D is undetermined. CDR3 length: 13 residues. Germline V gene sequence: CDR1 SGHTA, CDR2 FQGNSA. V was shortened by 1 base and J by 13 bases, with 16 bases between the two germline ends.

In its sample, this clonotype was seen many times. V gene TRBV5-1 combines with J gene TRBJ2-2; a possible D gene is TRBD2 (6 bases). CDR3 length equals 15 residues. Trimming left V 7 bases short and J 3 bases short, with 16 bases between. The germline gives CDR1 SGHRS, CDR2 YFSETQ. This CDR3 reads CASLEGQAYTGELFF. The CDR3, as DNA: TGCGCCAGCCTGGAGGGGCAGGCCTACACCGGGGAGCTGTTTTTT.

This clonotype was seen repeatedly, ten times or more. The chain uses TRBV20-1 and TRBJ2-5; no definite D call. V gave up 1 base and J gave up 4 bases, with 16 bases separating them. The CDR3 extends over 15 amino acids. From germline, CDR1 is DFQATT and CDR2 SNEGSKA (reference sequence). The CDR3 loop reads CSARVAYPSGETQYF. DNA of the CDR3: TGCAGTGCTAGAGTTGCCTATCCCTCGGGAGAGACCCAGTACTTC.

The chain joins TRBV27 to TRBJ2-7, with 11 positions matching TRBD2. Losses at the gene ends were 3 bases for V and 3 bases for J; bases not matched to a gene: 4. CDR3 length: 15 residues. Germline V lookup: CDR1 MNHEY, CDR2 SMNVEV (reference sequence). The CDR3 DNA sequence: TGTGCCAGCAGTTTCACACTAGCGGGGGTCTACGAGCAGTACTTC. Encoded protein: CASSFTLAGVYEQYF.

This clonotype was counted many times. V usage is TRBV4-1 and J usage is TRBJ1-2, with 8 bases matching TRBD1. This CDR3 has 15 residues. CDR1 is MGHRA, CDR2 YSYEKL, per germline. Trimming cost V 2 bases and J 4 bases; bases outside gene matches: 6. In nucleotides, the CDR3 is TGCGCCAGCAGCCAAACGGACAGGGACGCCTATGGCTACACCTTC. Amino acids: CASSQTDRDAYGYTF.

The chain joins TRBV24-1 to TRBJ1-5; TRBD1 agrees at 11 bases. Looked up from germline, CDR1 is KGHDR and CDR2 is SFDVKD. This CDR3 spans 13 amino acids. J was trimmed by 11 bases and V by 7 bases; bases with no gene match: 6. The CDR3 nucleotides read TGTGCCACCAGCCTCGGGACAGGGGGGTCCCAGCATTTT. It specifies CATSLGTGGSQHF.